The 8 T cell receptor beta chains below come from one sample, sequenced in a study of post-analysis software for immune sequencing data (dated by TCRdb to about 2015). The library was built by means of PCR. Sequencing instrument: Illumina HiSeq 2500. To reduce PCR and sequencing biases, unique molecular identifiers were incorporated into the TCR beta cDNA libraries. TCRdb reprocessed the public reads (quality trimming at Q25 with fastp, clone calling with MiXCR) and kept in-frame beta chains. Identical CDR3 protein sequences are pooled into one entry, listed with their most common genes and DNA. Counted in this sample were about 260,000 distinct CDR3 sequences; 36% of them appeared once. The ten largest clones take up approximately 4.6% of the sample. No antigen is known for these receptors. Overall study results and their limits: Patients showed significantly higher frequencies than controls for a few TRBV segments, among them TRBV5-6, TRBV5-1 and TRBV20-1.

Sequencing was performed on blood. The receptors derive from a girl aged 5-17 years with multiple sclerosis.

This clonotype showed up many times. The chain is built from TRBV5-6 and TRBJ1-2; a weak D match, TRBD1 (6 bases). The CDR3 length is 13 residues. The V and J ends lost 2 bases and 6 bases respectively, with 11 bases between them. Germline V lookup: CDR1 SGHDT, CDR2 YYEEEE. The chain's CDR3 is CASSFLSGDGYTF. CDR3 DNA sequence: TGTGCCAGCAGCTTTTTATCAGGGGATGGCTACACCTTC.

There are many counts of this clonotype. V is TRBV5-1 and J is TRBJ1-2; D might be TRBD1 (5 bases). The CDR3 loop spans 14 amino acids. The germline CDR1 and CDR2 sequences are SGHRS and YFSETQ. Trimming cost V 4 bases and J 5 bases, with 15 bases left between them. The CDR3 protein is CASSPGGAQYGYTF. The CDR3 DNA follows: TGCGCCAGCAGCCCCGGCGGGGCTCAGTATGGCTACACCTTC.

This clonotype was counted once. The J gene is TRBJ1-4, the V gene TRBV3-1, with 8 bases identical to TRBD1. Trimming cost V 7 bases and J 4 bases; bases outside gene matches: 2. Germline CDR1 LGHDT, CDR2 YNNKEL (reference sequence). This CDR3 region has 13 residues. The DNA of the CDR3 is TGTGCCAGCAACGACAGGGGTAATGAAAAACTGTTTTTT. This encodes CASNDRGNEKLFF.

On this clonotype itself: This sequence may be a read error, since a much larger clone differs from it by one base. The chain joins TRBV20-1 to TRBJ2-1; no clear D. Trimming removed 6 bases at V and 0 bases at J, with 18 bases between. The CDR3 consists of 16 residues. Germline V gene data show CDR1 as DFQATT and CDR2 as SNEGSKA (reference sequence). CDR3 sequence (DNA): TGCAGTGCCAAAGCTTGGACCAGTAACTCCTACAATGAGCAGTTCTTC. Translated: CSAKAWTSNSYNEQFF.

In this sample, this clonotype turned up a few times. This sequence joins TRBV18 and TRBJ1-5; no clear D. This CDR3 has 16 residues. Deletions cut 0 bases from V and 0 bases from J, with 9 bases between. The germline CDR1 and CDR2 sequences are KGHSH and LQKENI. DNA of the CDR3: TGTGCCAGCTCACCACCGTCCGTTTATAGCAATCAGCCCCAGCATTTT. Translating gives CASSPPSVYSNQPQHF.

This clonotype showed up many times. The chain is built from TRBV18 and TRBJ2-4, with D possibly TRBD1 on 7 matching bases. Germline CDR1 reads KGHSH; CDR2 reads LQKENI. The CDR3 is made up of 16 amino acids. The ends were cut back, 3 bases at V and 1 base at J, with 13 bases in the middle. Here the CDR3 reads CASSPLQGRAKNIQYF. CDR3 nucleotides: TGTGCCAGCTCACCTCTACAGGGGAGGGCCAAAAACATTCAGTACTTC.

V is TRBV5-1 and J is TRBJ1-4, with 8 bases that match TRBD1. This CDR3 contains 15 residues. Germline loops: CDR1 SGHRS, CDR2 YFSETQ. The ends lost 1 base at V and 3 bases at J; junction bases unmatched: 2. CDR3 coding DNA: TGCGCCAGCAGCTTGCAGGGGGCGCCTAATGAAAAACTGTTTTTT. Translating it yields CASSLQGAPNEKLFF. Supplemented by reference TRBV5-1 and TRBJ1-4, the full variable domain reads KAGVTQTPRYLIKTRGQQVTLSCSPISGHRSVSWYQQTPGQGLQFLFEYFSETQRNKGNFPGRFSGRQFSNSRSEMNVSTLELGDSALYLCASSLQGAPNEKLFFGSGTQLSVL.

The sample holds many counts of this clonotype. The rearrangement joins TRBV12-3 or TRBV12-4 to TRBJ2-1; 10 bases line up with TRBD2. J was trimmed by 7 bases and V by 0 bases; bases with no gene match: 6. The CDR3 consists of 16 residues. The CDR3 reads CASSLALAGESNEQFF. CDR3 nucleotides: TGTGCCAGCAGTTTAGCGCTAGCGGGAGAGTCAAATGAGCAGTTCTTC.